This T cell receptor (beta chain) was sequenced for a study of cytomegalovirus exposure and HLA in healthy donors. Germline V gives CDR1 MNHNY, CDR2 SVGAGI (reference sequence). The CDR3 contains 13 residues. J lost 8 bases, V lost 7 bases, and 7 bases had no gene match. Primers: 60 Vbeta forward and 13 Jbeta reverse. The data were produced by immunoSEQ multiplex PCR, yet TCRdb's version contains in-frame clones alone and is incomplete. Of 220,000 or so clones listed, 65% to 75% are singletons. Of note for this clone: Its antigen remains unidentified.

Notes on the study in general: For presence/absence analyses, sequencing depth was assumed to be roughly uniform across donors. CMV serostatus was the sole immune exposure information available. Per a later analysis, 15,000 to 20,000 TCR beta sequences showed association with HLA alleles at 0.05 false discovery rate.

Specimen: PBMCs. This TCR derives from a woman between 25 and 40 years old in good health and CMV-seronegative. J is TRBJ2-1 and V is TRBV6-6; TRBD2 matches at 8 bases. CDR3 DNA sequence: TGTGCCAGCACCGGACTAGCCCGGGATGAGCAGTTCTTC. The encoded protein is CASTGLARDEQFF.